One sample yielded the 18 T cell receptor beta chains listed below, sequenced in a study of shared clonotypes between healthy human individuals (dated by TCRdb to 2018 to 2020). The library was made by the immunoSEQ multiplex PCR assay. As stored in TCRdb, this immuneACCESS dataset retains in-frame rearrangements with V and J assigned. A fraction of the clones does not appear; measured against another copy, unresolved V genes explain less than half of the discrepancy, and the remainder lacks a known reason. This sample comprises roughly 1,500,000 clones, approximately 98.5% of them detected only once. 0.36% of the sample is held by the ten biggest clonotypes. Sequences were obtained from naive CD4+ T cells sorted from blood. The cell subset or site label for this specimen denotes: CD45RA+ positively selected. These receptors were collected from a man aged 25-40 years in good health.

The chain uses TRBV10-3 and TRBJ2-7, with 9 bases aligning to TRBD1. CDR1 and CDR2 (germline): ENHRY, SYGVKD. The CDR3 covers 15 residues. Germline trimming cut 3 bases from V and 4 bases from J; bases unmatched to any gene: 7. CDR3 nucleotide sequence: TGTGCCATCAGTGAAGGACAGGGGTCGCCTTACGAGCAGTACTTC. Protein product: CAISEGQGSPYEQYF.

V and J are TRBV6-6 and TRBJ2-7, with 8 bases that match TRBD2. There are 16 residues in the CDR3. Trimming took 0 bases from V and 3 from J; bases not matched to a gene: 7. Germline values: CDR1 MNHNY, CDR2 SVGAGI (reference sequence). This CDR3 is CASSYSIIAGNYEQYF. CDR3 coding DNA: TGTGCCAGCAGTTACTCGATTATAGCGGGAAACTACGAGCAGTACTTC.

This chain joins TRBV5-6 and TRBJ2-7, with D perhaps matching TRBD1 (6 bases). Looked up from germline, CDR1 is SGHDT and CDR2 is YYEEEE. V was cut by 1 base and J by 0 bases, with 8 bases left in between. This CDR3 has 14 residues. The CDR3 region has the DNA TGTGCCAGCAGCTTGACAGGGCTCTCCTACGAGCAGTACTTC. Residues: CASSLTGLSYEQYF.

The CDR3 DNA sequence: TGTGCCAGTAGTATGGAGACAGGGAGTCATGGCTACACCTTC. This gives the protein CASSMETGSHGYTF. This rearrangement joins TRBV19 to TRBJ1-2, with TRBD1 matching over 7 bases. With V trimmed by 3 bases and J by 6 bases, 7 bases remained unmatched. The germline V gene has CDR1 LNHDA and CDR2 SQIVND (reference sequence). The CDR3 has 14 residues.

Written as DNA, the CDR3 is TGTGCCAGCAGCGCAAAACAGGGGAAGTTTTTGGGGACTCGCAAAAGAGCAGAGACCCAGTACTTC. As protein: CASSAKQGKFLGTRKRAETQYF. The rearrangement links TRBV2 to TRBJ2-5, with a possible D match to TRBD1 (7 bases). V shed 6 bases and J shed 4 bases, with 39 bases lying between them. The CDR3 contains 22 residues. CDR1 is SNHLY, CDR2 FYNNEI, per germline.

The rearrangement uses TRBV14 and TRBJ2-7; D call uncertain. Trimming cost V 1 base and J 7 bases, with 8 bases left between them. This CDR3 has 12 residues. Germline V lookup: CDR1 SGHDN, CDR2 FVKESK. CDR3 region: CASSQVSTEQYF. In DNA, the CDR3 is TGTGCCAGCAGCCAAGTTTCTACAGAGCAGTACTTC.

The rearrangement links TRBV4-1 to TRBJ2-5; either TRBD1 or TRBD2 may fit D (6 bases each). The CDR3 length is 15 residues. The germline V gene has CDR1 MGHRA and CDR2 YSYEKL. V was cut by 1 base and J by 6 bases, with 15 bases left in between. CDR3 DNA: TGCGCCAGCAGCCAAGCGGGGGCGTTTCGACAGACCCAGTACTTC. Its protein is CASSQAGAFRQTQYF.

J is TRBJ2-3 and V is TRBV10-3, with TRBD2 matching over 7 bases. This CDR3 spans 14 amino acids. V dropped 8 bases and J dropped 4; count of bases not matched to a gene: 9. The germline V gene has CDR1 ENHRY and CDR2 SYGVKD. The DNA of the CDR3 is TGTGCCATCTCAAGACTAGCATTGGCAGATACGCAGTATTTT. Translation: CAISRLALADTQYF.

The table lists this clone with a count of one. The CDR3, as DNA: TGTGCCAGCAGTTTTCAGGGAGGGGGCGGGCAGCCCCAGCATTTT. It yields the protein CASSFQGGGGQPQHF. The chain couples TRBV28 to TRBJ1-5; 7 positions match TRBD1. Germline CDR1 MDHEN, CDR2 SYDVKM. J was trimmed by 7 bases and V by 3 bases; bases with no gene match: 9. There are 15 residues in the CDR3.

This clone was counted a single time. The chain recombines TRBV7-9 with TRBJ2-1; the D is unclear. Germline V gene lookup returns CDR1 SEHNR and CDR2 FQNEAQ (reference sequence). The CDR3 has 14 residues. V gave up 0 bases and J gave up 10 bases, with 13 bases separating them. The CDR3 spells CASSLARVGEEQFF. The CDR3 DNA sequence: TGTGCCAGCAGCTTAGCGCGTGTGGGCGAGGAGCAGTTCTTC.

CDR3 DNA: TGTGCCAGCAGTTACACGCGGGCACAAGAGACCCAGTACTTC. Protein product: CASSYTRAQETQYF. The chain employs TRBV6-5 and TRBJ2-5; a possible D gene is TRBD2 (5 bases). Trimming removed 2 bases at V and 2 bases at J, with 9 bases between. The CDR3 consists of 14 residues. The V gene's germline CDR1 is MNHEY and CDR2 SVGAGI.

The chain combines TRBV5-1 with TRBJ2-1; 7 nucleotides agree with TRBD2. Germline V gene sequence: CDR1 SGHRS, CDR2 YFSETQ. The CDR3 has 14 residues. V lost 7 bases and J lost 2; bases outside the gene matches: 6. The CDR3 loop reads CASGERDTYNEQFF. The CDR3, as DNA: TGCGCCAGCGGCGAGCGGGATACCTACAATGAGCAGTTCTTC.

As concerns this clone: Different DNA sequences within this sample yield the same CDR3. V is TRBV7-9 and J is TRBJ2-7; the D is unclear. The CDR3 spans 11 residues. Germline CDR1 SEHNR, CDR2 FQNEAQ (reference sequence). Between the trimmed V and J ends, which lost 3 bases and 5 bases, there was a span of 5 bases. The CDR3 bases are TGTGCCAGCAGCTTGGGGAACGAGCAGTACTTC. It yields the protein CASSLGNEQYF.

Concerning this clone: At one boundary the junction diverges from the germline segment, which might be a read error. The V call is TRBV7-7, the J call TRBJ2-7; D is perhaps TRBD1 (6 bases). From germline, CDR1 is SSHAT and CDR2 FNYEAQ (reference sequence). The CDR3 covers 13 residues. The CDR3 DNA reads as TGTGCTAGCAGCCGAGGGGGTTCCTACGAGCAGTACTTC. Translating gives CASSRGGSYEQYF.

V gene TRBV7-8 combines with J gene TRBJ2-1; 15 bases agree with TRBD2. The germline gives CDR1 SGHVS, CDR2 FQNEAQ. CDR3 length: 18 residues. V dropped 5 bases and J dropped 2; count of bases not matched to a gene: 7. CDR3 nucleotide sequence: TGTGCCAGCAGCCCCCGGGGGACTAGCGGGAGGACCTACAATGAGCAGTTCTTC. Translated, it gives CASSPRGTSGRTYNEQFF.

V and J are TRBV6-6 and TRBJ2-3; 9 bases match TRBD2. Germline CDR1 MNHNY, CDR2 SVGAGI (reference sequence). The J segment lost 4 bases and the V segment lost 8 bases, leaving 10 bases of the junction unmatched. The CDR3 runs 15 residues. CDR3 nucleotide sequence: TGTGCCAGCGTGGCTAGCGGGGCCCAACCAGATACGCAGTATTTT. This sequence encodes CASVASGAQPDTQYF.

The chain carries TRBV29-1 and TRBJ2-6, with D possibly TRBD1 on 6 matching bases. The CDR3 has 14 residues. The germline V and J ends were trimmed by 3 bases and 3 bases, with 9 bases remaining between them. Germline V lookup: CDR1 SQVTM, CDR2 ANQGSEA. The CDR3 spells CSVDAGVGANVLTF. The CDR3 DNA reads TGCAGCGTTGATGCAGGGGTTGGGGCCAACGTCCTGACTTTC. The full variable domain, its missing parts supplied by reference TRBV29-1 and TRBJ2-6, is SAVISQKPSRDICQRGTSLTIQCQVDSQVTMMFWYRQQPGQSLTLIATANQGSEATYESGFVIDKFPISRPNLTFSTLTVSNMSPEDSSIYLCSVDAGVGANVLTFGAGSRLTVL.

V and J are TRBV7-6 and TRBJ2-1; TRBD2 matches at 12 bases. V was pared by 3 bases and J by 8 bases, with 5 bases of the junction left unmatched. The CDR3 sequence is 15 residues long. CDR1 and CDR2 from the germline V gene are SGHVS and FNYEAQ. CDR3 in DNA: TGTGCCAGCAGCTTTGGGACTAGCGGGCTCGATGAGCAGTTCTTC. This gives the protein CASSFGTSGLDEQFF.